Shown below are 3 T cell receptor beta chains from a single sample sequenced in a study of T-cell memory formation after mild COVID-19. TCRdb itself ran the 5' RACE reads through MiXCR, one entry per CDR3 protein. The sample lists about 610,000 distinct CDR3 sequences, about 18% occurring once. Material: PBMCs or a T cell subset sorted from them (not recorded which). The receptors shown here come from an adult woman who had mild COVID-19 (a few samples of this study predate the infection). Cell type and time point are not known.

For the CDR3, the DNA is TGTGCCAGCACCTTCTATCCGGGTCGGGGCTACAATGAGCAGTTCTTC. Encoded protein: CASTFYPGRGYNEQFF. The chain links TRBV27 to TRBJ2-1; D perhaps matches TRBD2 (5 bases). CDR1 MNHEY and CDR2 SMNVEV come from the germline V gene (reference sequence). The CDR3 runs to 16 residues. The V end was cut by 7 bases, the J end by 3 bases, with 19 bases between.

The table lists this clonotype with a few counts. The chain recombines TRBV23-1 with TRBJ2-1; D is unresolved. TRBV23-1 belongs to the ORF category, with a function that is uncertain. CDR3 length: 16 amino acids. Between the trimmed V and J ends, which lost 0 bases and 0 bases, there was a span of 9 bases. CDR3 sequence reads: CASSQSAKSSYNEQFF. CDR3 nucleotides: TGCGCCAGCAGTCAATCAGCCAAAAGCTCCTACAATGAGCAGTTCTTC.

This clonotype was counted a few times. This CDR3 reads CATSRDRGNRVNEQFF. The DNA for the CDR3 is TGTGCCACCAGCAGAGATAGGGGCAACAGGGTCAATGAGCAGTTCTTC. The chain is built from TRBV15 and TRBJ2-1, with D possibly being TRBD1 (6 bases). Germline CDR1 is LNHNV and CDR2 is YYDKDF (reference sequence). Trimming cost V 0 bases and J 6 bases, with 15 bases left between them. The CDR3 has 16 amino acids.